The 21 T cell receptor beta chains reported below all come from one sample, sequenced in a study of cytomegalovirus exposure and HLA in healthy donors. PCR employed 60 Vbeta and 13 Jbeta primers. The method was immunoSEQ multiplex PCR; TCRdb's version includes in-frame clones alone and lacks a portion of them. The top ten clones hold over 1.2% of a sample with 100,000 to 150,000 clones, around 73% of them seen once. The sequencing input was PBMCs. The receptors were gathered from a female donor in good health and CMV-seronegative.

The V and J genes are TRBV28 and TRBJ1-2; TRBD1 aligns across 7 bases. Losses at the gene ends were 7 bases for V and 5 bases for J; bases not matched to a gene: 10. The CDR3 is 14 amino acids. CDR1 and CDR2 from the germline V gene are MDHEN and SYDVKM. Written as DNA, the CDR3 is TGTGCCAGCACTTTTCCCGGGACAGAGTATGGCTACACCTTC. This translates into CASTFPGTEYGYTF.

The gene calls are TRBV27 and TRBJ2-3; 9 bases are shared with TRBD2. The CDR3 covers 15 residues. Germline V gives CDR1 MNHEY, CDR2 SMNVEV (reference sequence). The V gene end was trimmed by 5 bases and the J gene end by 5 bases; junction bases not matched to a gene: 8. The CDR3, as DNA: TGTGCCAGCAGTCAGAAGCGGGAGGTGGTAGATACGCAGTATTTT. It yields the protein CASSQKREVVDTQYF.

This chain uses TRBV4-3 with TRBJ1-3; 9 nucleotides agree with TRBD1. The germline gives CDR1 LGHNA, CDR2 YSLEER. The V segment lost 5 bases and the J segment 4 bases; nucleotides outside the gene matches: 6. The CDR3 extends over 15 amino acids. This CDR3 is CASSSRDREGNTIYF. CDR3 nucleotide sequence: TGCGCCAGCAGCTCCCGGGACAGGGAGGGAAACACCATATATTTT.

The genes are TRBV2 and TRBJ2-5; 9 nucleotides line up with TRBD2. Germline V gene data show CDR1 as SNHLY and CDR2 as FYNNEI. The CDR3 length is 15 residues. With 6 bases clipped from V and 5 bases from J, the junction kept 10 bases outside the gene matches. The CDR3 protein is CASRGLAGVQETQYF. CDR3 nucleotide sequence: TGTGCCAGCAGAGGTTTAGCGGGAGTCCAGGAGACCCAGTACTTC.

This chain links TRBV7-9 with TRBJ1-1, with D uncertain. The germline V and J ends were trimmed by 5 bases and 4 bases, with 11 bases remaining between them. CDR1 is SEHNR, CDR2 FQNEAQ, per germline (reference sequence). The CDR3 has 13 residues. The CDR3 DNA reads as TGTGCCAGCAGCCACTCCTTCGGCACTGAAGCTTTCTTT. Residues: CASSHSFGTEAFF.

The rearrangement links TRBV5-1 to TRBJ2-5, with TRBD1 matching 10 bases. From germline, CDR1 is SGHRS and CDR2 YFSETQ. The CDR3 spans 15 residues. Germline trimming cut 5 bases from V and 1 base from J; bases unmatched to any gene: 5. The CDR3 loop reads CASRRQGAGQETQYF. In nucleotides, the CDR3 is TGCGCCAGCAGGCGACAGGGGGCCGGCCAAGAGACCCAGTACTTC. Complete variable domain (other parts from reference TRBV5-1 and TRBJ2-5): KAGVTQTPRYLIKTRGQQVTLSCSPISGHRSVSWYQQTPGQGLQFLFEYFSETQRNKGNFPGRFSGRQFSNSRSEMNVSTLELGDSALYLCASRRQGAGQETQYFGPGTRLLVL.

This chain joins TRBV28 and TRBJ2-5; a possible D gene is TRBD2 (5 bases). The end of the DNA is better explained by TRBJ2-7, so the J call may be wrong. The CDR3 is 13 amino acids. Germline CDR1 reads MDHEN; CDR2 reads SYDVKM. CDR3 protein: CASTPGTRIEQYF. In DNA, the CDR3 is TGTGCCAGCACCCCGGGCACTAGGATCGAGCAGTACTTC.

The chain recombines TRBV10-1 with TRBJ2-7, with 9 bases aligning to TRBD1. The V and J ends lost 2 bases and 6 bases, in that order; junction bases with no gene match: 5. Germline CDR1 is WNHNN and CDR2 is SYGVQD (reference sequence). The CDR3 extends over 14 amino acids. CDR3 sequence (DNA): TGCGCCAGCAGTGAGACGGGACAGGGAACCGAGCAGTACTTC. This encodes CASSETGQGTEQYF.

The V and J genes are TRBV6-5 and TRBJ2-1, with D maybe TRBD1 (6 bases). The CDR3 runs 15 residues. Trimming took off 2 bases at V and 5 bases at J, with 13 bases between the two ends. The germline V gene encodes CDR1 MNHEY and CDR2 SVGAGI. CDR3 residues: CASSYGPGAHNEQFF. The CDR3, as DNA: TGTGCCAGCAGTTACGGGCCAGGGGCCCACAATGAGCAGTTCTTC.

The rearrangement uses TRBV5-4 and TRBJ1-1; TRBD1 is a possible D gene (6 bases). Germline CDR1 reads SGHNT; CDR2 reads YYREEE (reference sequence). Trimming took off 5 bases at V and 3 bases at J, with 17 bases between the two ends. This CDR3 is 15 amino acids long. CDR3 sequence: CASSRGGGRDTEAFF. Here the CDR3 DNA reads TGTGCCAGCAGTCGAGGAGGGGGGAGGGACACTGAAGCTTTCTTT.

The table lists this clone with a few counts. V is TRBV28 and J is TRBJ1-2, with D perhaps TRBD1 (5 bases). Per germline, CDR1 MDHEN and CDR2 SYDVKM. Between the trimmed V and J ends, which lost 4 bases and 2 bases, there was a span of 14 bases. CDR3 length equals 15 residues. CDR3 sequence: CASSWMLRGNYGYTF. The DNA for the CDR3 is TGTGCCAGCAGTTGGATGTTAAGGGGAAACTATGGCTACACCTTC.

The CDR3 coding sequence is TGTGCCAGCAGTTTAGGCGGGGGCATCAATCAGCCCCAGCATTTT. Translating it yields CASSLGGGINQPQHF. The chain has TRBV28 and TRBJ1-5; tentatively, D is TRBD1 (6 bases). V lost 2 bases and J 3 bases, leaving 11 bases between the germline ends. The CDR3 has 15 amino acids. CDR1 is MDHEN, CDR2 SYDVKM, per germline.

In the case of this clone: The sample carries other DNA sequences with the same CDR3. The V gene is TRBV6-4, the J gene TRBJ1-2; 9 nucleotides line up with TRBD1. This CDR3 contains 14 residues. Germline lookup yields CDR1 MRHNA and CDR2 SNTAGT. V was pared by 3 bases and J by 6 bases, with 5 bases of the junction left unmatched. The CDR3 DNA sequence: TGTGCCAGCAGTGATAGTACAGGGGGCGATGGCTACACCTTC. It encodes CASSDSTGGDGYTF.

The V and J genes are TRBV19 and TRBJ1-2, with D possibly TRBD1 on 5 matching bases. The length of the CDR3 is 15 residues. Germline CDR1 LNHDA, CDR2 SQIVND (reference sequence). Trimming stripped 3 bases from V and 4 bases from J, with 15 bases between. DNA of the CDR3: TGTGCCAGTAGTATTGCAGGGCTTGATACCTATGGCTACACCTTC. It is translated as CASSIAGLDTYGYTF.

The genes are TRBV7-3 and TRBJ2-2; D uncertain. Per the germline V gene, CDR1 is SGHTA and CDR2 is FQGTGA. V lost 2 bases, J lost 5 bases, and 6 bases lay in between. CDR3 length: 13 amino acids. In nucleotides, the CDR3 is TGTGCCAGCAGCTTAGGCGGTACCGGGGAGCTGTTTTTT. It yields the protein CASSLGGTGELFF.

V is TRBV7-9 and J is TRBJ1-3; D is perhaps TRBD1 (5 bases). V dropped 6 bases and J dropped 0 bases, with 12 bases sitting between them. From germline, CDR1 is SEHNR and CDR2 FQNEAQ (reference sequence). The CDR3 totals 15 residues. The CDR3 here is CASRETVYSGNTIYF. The CDR3, as DNA: TGTGCCAGCAGGGAGACAGTTTACTCTGGAAACACCATATATTTT.

V and J are TRBV19 and TRBJ1-4; no firm D call. Trimming pared 7 bases from V and 4 bases from J, leaving 7 bases between. The CDR3 has 12 residues. Germline V lookup: CDR1 LNHDA, CDR2 SQIVND (reference sequence). CDR3 loop: CASKRGNEKLFF. In nucleotides, the CDR3 is TGTGCCAGTAAGCGGGGTAATGAAAAACTGTTTTTT.

This clone occurred a few times. This chain uses TRBV6-5 with TRBJ1-3; the D is unclear. The CDR3 length is 15 residues. Deletions cut 2 bases from V and 5 bases from J, with 13 bases between. Germline assignment: CDR1 MNHEY and CDR2 SVGAGI. The CDR3: CASSYSPESRNTIYF. The CDR3 coding sequence is TGTGCCAGCAGTTACAGTCCGGAGTCCAGAAACACCATATATTTT.

This sequence joins TRBV2 and TRBJ2-1, with a possible D match to TRBD1 (7 bases). The CDR3 totals 12 residues. Germline-derived CDR1 and CDR2 are SNHLY and FYNNEI. The ends were cut back, 5 bases at V and 15 bases at J, with 17 bases in the middle. CDR3 sequence: CASSLLRGVRFF. The CDR3 nucleotides read TGTGCCAGCAGTCTCCTCAGGGGGGTCCGGTTCTTC.

Notes on this clone: The identical CDR3 is also encoded by other nucleotide sequences in the sample. This rearrangement joins TRBV7-2 to TRBJ2-3; the match to TRBD2 covers 7 bases. CDR3 length: 14 residues. The J segment lost 3 bases and the V segment lost 1 base, leaving 1 base of the junction unmatched. Looked up from germline, CDR1 is SGHTA and CDR2 is FQGNSA. CDR3 region: CASSLGGRTDTQYF. For the CDR3, the DNA is TGTGCCAGCAGCTTAGGCGGGAGAACAGATACGCAGTATTTT.

The chain couples TRBV11-1 to TRBJ2-5; 13 bases agree with TRBD2. Per germline, CDR1 SGHAT and CDR2 FQDESV (reference sequence). With V trimmed by 5 bases and J by 2 bases, 5 bases remained unmatched. This CDR3 spans 16 amino acids. The CDR3 is CASSPGTSGVQETQYF. The CDR3, as DNA: TGTGCCAGCAGCCCAGGGACTAGCGGGGTTCAAGAGACCCAGTACTTC. The entire variable domain, with the rest obtained from reference TRBV11-1 and TRBJ2-5, is as follows: EAEVAQSPRYKITEKSQAVAFWCDPISGHATLYWYRQILGQGPELLVQFQDESVVDDSQLPKDRFSAERLKGVDSTLKIQPAELGDSAMYLCASSPGTSGVQETQYFGPGTRLLVL.